In its sample, the clone carrying this T cell receptor (beta chain) was seen a few times. Its antigen is undetermined. The sample is drawn from a study of blood T cells in healthy people across ages. Germline assignment: CDR1 SGHRS and CDR2 YFSETQ. Trimming took 3 bases from V and 5 from J; bases not matched to a gene: 6. The CDR3 runs 14 residues. Overall study results and limits: Compared with aged donors, long-lived donors showed fewer expanded clones, suggesting selection. Donor CMV status, an unknown factor, possibly confounded changes in expanded clonotypes.

Next came a second PCR, run for about 7 to 11 cycles, which used a sample-barcoded 5' primer along with a J-beta primer mix. Unique molecular identifiers of 12 random nucleotides labeled each cDNA. TCRdb redid the calling of the 5' RACE reads with MiXCR, one entry per CDR3 protein. Of hundreds of thousands of distinct CDR3 sequences listed, roughly 48% are singletons. V and J are TRBV5-1 and TRBJ2-7; 9 bases are shared with TRBD2. The sample was blood. This sequence originates from a man at least 80 years old in good health. The CDR3 nucleotides are TGCGCCAGCAGCTCCTTAGCGGGAGTCAACGAGCAGTACTTC. Protein: CASSSLAGVNEQYF.